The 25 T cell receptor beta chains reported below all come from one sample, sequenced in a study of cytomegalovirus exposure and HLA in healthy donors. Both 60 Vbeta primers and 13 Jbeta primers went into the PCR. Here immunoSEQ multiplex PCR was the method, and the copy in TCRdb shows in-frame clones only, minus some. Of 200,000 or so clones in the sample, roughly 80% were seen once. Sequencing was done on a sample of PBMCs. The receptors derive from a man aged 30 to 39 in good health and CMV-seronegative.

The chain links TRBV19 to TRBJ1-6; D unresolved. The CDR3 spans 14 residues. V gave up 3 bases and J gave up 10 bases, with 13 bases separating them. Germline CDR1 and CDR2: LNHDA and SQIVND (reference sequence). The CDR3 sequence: CASSIMGLGSPLHF. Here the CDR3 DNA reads TGTGCCAGTAGTATTATGGGCTTAGGCTCACCCCTCCACTTT.

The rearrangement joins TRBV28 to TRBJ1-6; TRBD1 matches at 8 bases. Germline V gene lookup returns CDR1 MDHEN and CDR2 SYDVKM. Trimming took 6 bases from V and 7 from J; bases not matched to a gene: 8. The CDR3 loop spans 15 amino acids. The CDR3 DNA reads TGTGCCAGCAGACCCCCGACAGGGGTCAATTCACCCCTCCACTTT. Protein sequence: CASRPPTGVNSPLHF. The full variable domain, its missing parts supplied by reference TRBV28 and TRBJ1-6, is DVKVTQSSRYLVKRTGEKVFLECVQDMDHENMFWYRQDPGLGLRLIYFSYDVKMKEKGDIPEGYSVSREKKERFSLILESASTNQTSMYLCASRPPTGVNSPLHFGNGTRLTVT.

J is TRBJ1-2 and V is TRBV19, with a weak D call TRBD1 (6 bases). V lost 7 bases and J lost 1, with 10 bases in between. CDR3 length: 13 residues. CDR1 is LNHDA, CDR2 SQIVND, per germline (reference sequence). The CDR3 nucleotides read TGTGCCAGTACTCGAGGGGGTAACTATGGCTACACCTTC. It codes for CASTRGGNYGYTF. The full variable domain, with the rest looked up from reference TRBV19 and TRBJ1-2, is DGGITQSPKYLFRKEGQNVTLSCEQNLNHDAMYWYRQDPGQGLRLIYYSQIVNDFQKGDIAEGYSVSREKKESFPLTVTSAQKNPTAFYLCASTRGGNYGYTFGSGTRLTVV.

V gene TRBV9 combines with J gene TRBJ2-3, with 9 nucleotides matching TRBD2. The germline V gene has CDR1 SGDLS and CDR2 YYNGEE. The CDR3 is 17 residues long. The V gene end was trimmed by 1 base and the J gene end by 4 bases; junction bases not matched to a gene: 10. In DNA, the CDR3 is TGTGCCAGCAGCGTATTGGGCGGGGGGGCCCTCCCAGATACGCAGTATTTT. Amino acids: CASSVLGGGALPDTQYF.

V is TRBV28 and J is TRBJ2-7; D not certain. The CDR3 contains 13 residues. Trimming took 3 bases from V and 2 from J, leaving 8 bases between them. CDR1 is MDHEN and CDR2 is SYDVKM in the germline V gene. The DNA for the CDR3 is TGTGCCAGCAGTTTTCGTTCGGCCTACGAGCAGTACTTC. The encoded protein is CASSFRSAYEQYF.

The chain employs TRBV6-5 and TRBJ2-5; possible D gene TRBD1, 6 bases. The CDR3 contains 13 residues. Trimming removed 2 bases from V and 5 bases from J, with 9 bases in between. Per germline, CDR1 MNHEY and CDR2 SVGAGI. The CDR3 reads CASSYEGDETQYF. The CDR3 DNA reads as TGTGCCAGCAGTTACGAGGGGGACGAGACCCAGTACTTC.

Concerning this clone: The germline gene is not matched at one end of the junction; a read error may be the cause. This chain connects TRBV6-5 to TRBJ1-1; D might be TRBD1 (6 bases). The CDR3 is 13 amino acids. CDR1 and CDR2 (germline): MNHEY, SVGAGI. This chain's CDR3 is CAGSYEGGSEAFF. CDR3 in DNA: TGTGCCGGCAGTTATGAAGGGGGATCGGAAGCTTTCTTT.

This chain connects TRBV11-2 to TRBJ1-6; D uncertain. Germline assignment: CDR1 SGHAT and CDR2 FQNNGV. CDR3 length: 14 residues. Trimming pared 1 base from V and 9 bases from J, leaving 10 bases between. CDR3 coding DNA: TGTGCCAGCAGCTTAGTTGCCCCAGGTTCACCCCTCCACTTT. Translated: CASSLVAPGSPLHF.

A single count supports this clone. CDR3 DNA: TGTGCCAGCAGCCAAGGACCGGACATACCTAACTATGGCTACACCTTC. Its translation: CASSQGPDIPNYGYTF. The chain links TRBV9 to TRBJ1-2; possible D gene TRBD1, 5 bases. Trimming shortened V by 4 bases and J by 0 bases, and 16 bases separated the two germline ends. This CDR3 spans 16 amino acids. CDR1 is SGDLS, CDR2 YYNGEE, per germline.

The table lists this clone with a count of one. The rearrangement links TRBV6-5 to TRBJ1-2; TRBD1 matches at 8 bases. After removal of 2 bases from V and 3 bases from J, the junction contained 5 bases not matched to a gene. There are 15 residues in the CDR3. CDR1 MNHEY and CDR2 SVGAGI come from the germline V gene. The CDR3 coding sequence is TGTGCCAGCAGTTACGCCGGACAGGGAGACTATGGCTACACCTTC. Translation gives CASSYAGQGDYGYTF.

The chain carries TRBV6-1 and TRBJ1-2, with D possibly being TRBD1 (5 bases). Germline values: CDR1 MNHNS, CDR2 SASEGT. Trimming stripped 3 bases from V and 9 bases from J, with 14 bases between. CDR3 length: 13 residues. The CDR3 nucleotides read TGTGCCAGCAGTGATGGAGGGGTAATTCGCTACACCTTC. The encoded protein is CASSDGGVIRYTF.

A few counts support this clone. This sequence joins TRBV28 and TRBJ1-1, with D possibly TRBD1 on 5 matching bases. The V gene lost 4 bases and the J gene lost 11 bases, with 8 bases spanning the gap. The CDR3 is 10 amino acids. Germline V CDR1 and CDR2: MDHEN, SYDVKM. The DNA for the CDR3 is TGTGCCAGCAGTTCCAGGGCTGCTTTCTTT. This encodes CASSSRAAFF.

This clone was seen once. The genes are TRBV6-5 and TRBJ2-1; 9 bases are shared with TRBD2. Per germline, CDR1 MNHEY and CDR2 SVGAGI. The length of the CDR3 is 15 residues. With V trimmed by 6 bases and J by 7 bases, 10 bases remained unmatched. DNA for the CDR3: TGTGCCAGCAGGCCGGGACTAGCAACGCTAAATGAGCAGTTCTTC. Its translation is CASRPGLATLNEQFF.

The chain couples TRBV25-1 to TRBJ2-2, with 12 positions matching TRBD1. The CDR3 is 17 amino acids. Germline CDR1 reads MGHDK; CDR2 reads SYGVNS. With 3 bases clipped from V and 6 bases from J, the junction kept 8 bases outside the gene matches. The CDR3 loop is CASSDPGQGAQPGELFF. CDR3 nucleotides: TGTGCCAGCAGTGACCCGGGACAGGGGGCGCAGCCCGGGGAGCTGTTTTTT.

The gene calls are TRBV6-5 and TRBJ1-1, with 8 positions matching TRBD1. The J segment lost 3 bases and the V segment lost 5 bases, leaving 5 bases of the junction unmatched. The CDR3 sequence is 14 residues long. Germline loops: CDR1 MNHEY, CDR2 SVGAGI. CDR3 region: CASSIRGRDTEAFF. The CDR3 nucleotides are TGTGCCAGCAGTATCAGGGGGCGCGACACTGAAGCTTTCTTT.

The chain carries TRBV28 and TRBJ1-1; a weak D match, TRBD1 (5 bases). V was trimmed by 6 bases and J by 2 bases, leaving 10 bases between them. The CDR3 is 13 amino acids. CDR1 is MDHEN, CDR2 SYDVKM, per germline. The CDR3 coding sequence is TGTGCCAGCAGGGGGGGGGTAAACACTGAAGCTTTCTTT. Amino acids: CASRGGVNTEAFF.

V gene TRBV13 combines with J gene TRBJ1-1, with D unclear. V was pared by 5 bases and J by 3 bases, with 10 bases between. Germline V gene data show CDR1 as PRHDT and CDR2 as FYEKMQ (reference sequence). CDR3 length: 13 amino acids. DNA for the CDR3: TGTGCCAGCAGCCTATATCGAGACACTGAAGCTTTCTTT. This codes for CASSLYRDTEAFF.

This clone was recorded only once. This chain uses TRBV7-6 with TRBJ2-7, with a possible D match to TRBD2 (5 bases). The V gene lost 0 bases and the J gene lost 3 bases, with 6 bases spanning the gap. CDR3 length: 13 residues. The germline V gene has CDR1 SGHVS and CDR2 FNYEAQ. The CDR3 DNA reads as TGTGCCAGCAGCTTAGCAGAGGGCTACGAGCAGTACTTC. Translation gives CASSLAEGYEQYF.

Here the CDR3 reads CASTSGGRAEAFF. The CDR3 bases are TGTGCCAGCACATCAGGGGGCCGCGCTGAAGCTTTCTTT. The chain carries TRBV28 and TRBJ1-1; 8 nucleotides match TRBD1. From germline, CDR1 is MDHEN and CDR2 SYDVKM. V was clipped by 7 bases and J by 6 bases; unmatched bases: 7. This CDR3 spans 13 amino acids.

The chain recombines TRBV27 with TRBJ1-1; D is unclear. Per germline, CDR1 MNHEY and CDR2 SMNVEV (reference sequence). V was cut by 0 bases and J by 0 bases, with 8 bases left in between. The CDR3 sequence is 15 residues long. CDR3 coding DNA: TGTGCCAGCAGTTTATCGAAGACACTGAACACTGAAGCTTTCTTT. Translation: CASSLSKTLNTEAFF.

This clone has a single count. CDR3 sequence: CASNPGQTIETQYF. CDR3 DNA: TGTGCCAGTAACCCGGGACAGACCATAGAGACCCAGTACTTC. The rearrangement links TRBV19 to TRBJ2-5; 7 nucleotides agree with TRBD1. The CDR3 sequence is 14 residues long. The J segment lost 4 bases and the V segment lost 7 bases, leaving 9 bases of the junction unmatched. Germline V gene data show CDR1 as LNHDA and CDR2 as SQIVND (reference sequence).

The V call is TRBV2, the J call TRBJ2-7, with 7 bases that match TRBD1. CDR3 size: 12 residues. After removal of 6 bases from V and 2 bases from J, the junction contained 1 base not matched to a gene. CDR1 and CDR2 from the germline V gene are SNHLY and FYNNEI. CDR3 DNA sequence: TGTGCCAGCAGAGGGGGCGCCTACGAGCAGTACTTC. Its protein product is CASRGGAYEQYF. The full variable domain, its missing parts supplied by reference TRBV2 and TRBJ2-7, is EPEVTQTPSHQVTQMGQEVILRCVPISNHLYFYWYRQILGQKVEFLVSFYNNEISEKSEIFDDQFSVERPDGSNFTLKIRSTKLEDSAMYFCASRGGAYEQYFGPGTRLTVT.

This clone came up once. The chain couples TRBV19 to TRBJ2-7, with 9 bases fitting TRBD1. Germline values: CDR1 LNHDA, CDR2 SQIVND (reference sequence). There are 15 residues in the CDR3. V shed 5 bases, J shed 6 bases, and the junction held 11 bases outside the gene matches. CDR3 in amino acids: CASSLSGTGSGEQYF. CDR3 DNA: TGTGCCAGTAGTCTTTCCGGGACAGGGTCCGGCGAGCAGTACTTC.

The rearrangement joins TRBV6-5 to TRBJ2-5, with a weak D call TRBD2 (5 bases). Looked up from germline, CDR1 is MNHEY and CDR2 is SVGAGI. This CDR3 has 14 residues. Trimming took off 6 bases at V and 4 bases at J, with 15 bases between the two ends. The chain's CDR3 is CASSRGPKRETQYF. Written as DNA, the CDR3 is TGTGCCAGCAGCCGGGGTCCGAAGAGAGAGACCCAGTACTTC.

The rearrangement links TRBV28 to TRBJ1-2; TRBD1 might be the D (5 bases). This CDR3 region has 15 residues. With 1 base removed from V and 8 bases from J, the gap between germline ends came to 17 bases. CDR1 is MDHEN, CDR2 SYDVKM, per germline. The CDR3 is CASSLLALKDSGYTF. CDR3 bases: TGTGCCAGCAGTTTATTGGCGCTGAAAGACAGCGGCTACACCTTC.